This paragraph covers one TCR beta chain sequence. This entry belongs to a study of blood T cell repertoires in COVID-19. As for the study in general: The United States, Italy and Spain provided the acute and convalescent COVID-19 samples.

Libraries were prepared by immunoSEQ multiplex PCR; TCRdb keeps only in-frame clonotypes and omits some of them. Counted here are some 240,000 clones, 82% occurring once; the ten biggest clones make up approximately 5%. The sequencing sample was made of peripheral blood. The sequence was collected from an older woman with COVID-19, enrolled during active disease.

CDR3 region: CASSYLEELTF. The CDR3 DNA reads as TGTGCCAGCAGTTATTTGGAGGAGTTAACCTTC. This chain connects TRBV6-5 to TRBJ1-2; D ambiguous. CDR1 is MNHEY, CDR2 SVGAGI, per germline. The length of the CDR3 is 11 residues. Trimming left V 3 bases short and J 14 bases short, with 13 bases between.